These 2 T cell receptor beta chains were all obtained from the same sample, sequenced in a study of CD8 T cells in ankylosing spondylitis (dated by TCRdb to 2017 to 2019). The library was built by means of 5' RACE. TCRdb records Illumina HiSeq 2500 as the sequencer. TCRdb's own reprocessing of the public reads used fastp at Q25 and MiXCR and kept productive beta chains. Every distinct CDR3 protein forms one entry, paired with its most common genes and DNA. For this sample the table gives about 400,000 distinct CDR3 sequences, of which about 22% were detected only once. The ten largest clonotypes hold roughly a sixth of the sample. Overall study results and their limits: Blood from ankylosing spondylitis patients appeared to be characterized by a TCR beta motif composed of about eight highly homologous amino acid variants.

No antigen has been identified for these receptors. The sequenced sample was blood, either unsorted or a sorted T cell fraction (not recorded which). The receptors shown here come from a male donor with ankylosing spondylitis.

The V and J genes are TRBV3-1 and TRBJ2-1; TRBD1 matches 8 bases. Trimming removed 1 base from V and 7 bases from J; junction bases left unmatched: 3. The CDR3 loop spans 14 amino acids. The germline CDR1 and CDR2 sequences are LGHDT and YNNKEL (reference sequence). The CDR3 DNA sequence: TGTGCCAGCAGCCAAGCACAGGGGGTGAATGAGCAGTTCTTC. It codes for CASSQAQGVNEQFF.

The DNA for the CDR3 is TGTGCCAGCCGGAAGGGTGAGGGCGAGCAGTACTTC. Translating it yields CASRKGEGEQYF. The V call is TRBV6-5, the J call TRBJ2-7; D might be TRBD2 (5 bases). With 8 bases removed from V and 6 bases from J, the gap between germline ends came to 14 bases. The length of the CDR3 is 12 residues. Germline V gene sequence: CDR1 MNHEY, CDR2 SVGAGI.